The text below deals with one T cell receptor (beta chain). The antigen remains undetermined. An end of the junction does not agree with germline; a read error may underlie this. TCRdb passed the reads through MiXCR, listing each CDR3 protein once. The table shows about 830,000 distinct CDR3 sequences, with around a third occurring only once. This entry is derived from a study of T cell repertoires in cytomegalovirus infection. The wider study: Recently identified HLA-C-restricted CMV epitopes and well-studied HLA-B-restricted CMV epitopes were used by the study.

This CDR3 is 15 amino acids long. Germline V CDR1 and CDR2: MNHEY, SVGAGI. Here the sequenced sample was cultured CD8+ T cells from PBMCs, taken from culture after CMV antigen stimulation. The sequence derives from a human donor in good health (CMV status not recorded). Some clones in this sample may be carry-over from other donors' samples. V and J are TRBV6-5 and TRBJ2-7; 8 bases are shared with TRBD2. The DNA for the CDR3 is TGTGCCAGCAGAGCTGCCGGGGGGGCCTCCCACGAGCAGTACTTC. Its protein is CASRAAGGASHEQYF.